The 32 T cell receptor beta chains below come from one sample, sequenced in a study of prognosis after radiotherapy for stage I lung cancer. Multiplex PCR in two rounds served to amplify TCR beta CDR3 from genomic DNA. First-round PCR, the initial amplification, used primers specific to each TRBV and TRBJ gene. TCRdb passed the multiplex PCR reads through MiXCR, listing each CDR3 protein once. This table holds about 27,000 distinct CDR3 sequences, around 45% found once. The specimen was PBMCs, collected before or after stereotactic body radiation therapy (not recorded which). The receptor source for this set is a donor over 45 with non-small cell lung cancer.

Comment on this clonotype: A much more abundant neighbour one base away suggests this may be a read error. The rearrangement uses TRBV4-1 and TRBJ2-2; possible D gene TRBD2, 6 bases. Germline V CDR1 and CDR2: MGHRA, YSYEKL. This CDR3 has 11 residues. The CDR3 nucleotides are TGCACCACCCGGGGGACCGGGGAGCTGTTTTTT. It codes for CTTRGTGELFF.

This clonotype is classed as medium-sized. CDR3 residues: CASSLAGQGFGNTIYF. In nucleotides, the CDR3 is TGTGCCAGCAGCTTAGCGGGACAGGGGTTTGGAAACACCATATATTTT. This chain links TRBV7-9 with TRBJ1-3; 10 bases are a match to TRBD1. The germline CDR1 and CDR2 sequences are SEHNR and FQNEAQ (reference sequence). The CDR3 has 16 amino acids. V lost 0 bases and J lost 3; bases outside the gene matches: 2.

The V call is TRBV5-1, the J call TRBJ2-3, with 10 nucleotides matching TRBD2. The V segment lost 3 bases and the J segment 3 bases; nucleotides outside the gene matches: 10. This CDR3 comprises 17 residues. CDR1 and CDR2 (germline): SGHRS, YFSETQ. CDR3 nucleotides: TGCGCCAGCAGCTCATCTTACAGCGGGGGGGTGACAGATACGCAGTATTTT. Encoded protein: CASSSSYSGGVTDTQYF.

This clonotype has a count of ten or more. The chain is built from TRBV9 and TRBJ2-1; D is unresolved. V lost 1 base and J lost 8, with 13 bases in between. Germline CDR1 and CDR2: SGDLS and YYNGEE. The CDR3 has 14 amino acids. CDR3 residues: CASSVQYLGDEQFF. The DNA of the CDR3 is TGTGCCAGCAGCGTACAATACTTAGGCGATGAGCAGTTCTTC.

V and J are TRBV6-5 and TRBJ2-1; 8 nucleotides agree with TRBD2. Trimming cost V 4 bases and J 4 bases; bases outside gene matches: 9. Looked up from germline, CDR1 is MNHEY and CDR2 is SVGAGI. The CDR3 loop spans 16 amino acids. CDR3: CASSLSPSGPYNEQFF. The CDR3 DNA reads TGTGCCAGCAGTTTAAGTCCTAGCGGGCCATACAATGAGCAGTTCTTC.

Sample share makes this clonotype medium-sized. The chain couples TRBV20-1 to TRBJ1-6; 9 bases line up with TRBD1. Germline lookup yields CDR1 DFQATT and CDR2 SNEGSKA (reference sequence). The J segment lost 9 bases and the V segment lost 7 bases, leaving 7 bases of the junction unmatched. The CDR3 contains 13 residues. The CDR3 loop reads CSVPGQGTSPLHF. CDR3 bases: TGCAGTGTCCCCGGACAGGGGACTTCACCCCTCCACTTT.

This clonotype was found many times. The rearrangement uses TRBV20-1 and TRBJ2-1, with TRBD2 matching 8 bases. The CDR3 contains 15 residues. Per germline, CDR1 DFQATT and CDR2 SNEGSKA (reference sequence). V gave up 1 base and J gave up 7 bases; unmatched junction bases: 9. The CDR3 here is CSARVQAGVLNEQFF. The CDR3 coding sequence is TGCAGTGCTAGAGTTCAAGCGGGAGTCTTAAATGAGCAGTTCTTC.

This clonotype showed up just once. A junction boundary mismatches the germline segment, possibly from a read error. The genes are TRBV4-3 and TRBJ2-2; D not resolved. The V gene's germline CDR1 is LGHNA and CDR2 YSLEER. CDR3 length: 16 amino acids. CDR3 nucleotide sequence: TGCGCCAGAAGCCAAGATCTTCGGCAGAACACCGGGGAGCTGTTTTTT. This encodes CARSQDLRQNTGELFF.

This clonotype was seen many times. The CDR3 loop reads CASSLIQGRTGELFF. CDR3 nucleotide sequence: TGTGCCAGCAGTTTAATCCAGGGTAGGACCGGGGAGCTGTTTTTT. J is TRBJ2-2 and V is TRBV12-3 or TRBV12-4; D perhaps matches TRBD1 (5 bases). The V end was cut by 2 bases, the J end by 5 bases, with 12 bases between. This CDR3 is 15 amino acids long.

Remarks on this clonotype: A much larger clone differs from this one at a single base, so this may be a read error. CDR3 nucleotide sequence: TGCAGTGCTATTCTTGGGGGGCGTTACTATGGCTACACCTTC. Encoded protein: CSAILGGRYYGYTF. The chain employs TRBV20-1 and TRBJ1-2; possible D gene TRBD1, 6 bases. Deletions cut 4 bases from V and 3 bases from J, with 15 bases between. Germline CDR1 is DFQATT and CDR2 is SNEGSKA (reference sequence). The CDR3 covers 14 residues.

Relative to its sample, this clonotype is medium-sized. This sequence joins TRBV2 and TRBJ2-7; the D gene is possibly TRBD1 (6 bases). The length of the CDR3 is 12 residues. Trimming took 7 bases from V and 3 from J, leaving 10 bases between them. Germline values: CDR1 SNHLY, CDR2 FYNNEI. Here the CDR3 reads CASTPDSYEQYF. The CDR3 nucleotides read TGTGCCAGCACACCGGACAGCTACGAGCAGTACTTC.

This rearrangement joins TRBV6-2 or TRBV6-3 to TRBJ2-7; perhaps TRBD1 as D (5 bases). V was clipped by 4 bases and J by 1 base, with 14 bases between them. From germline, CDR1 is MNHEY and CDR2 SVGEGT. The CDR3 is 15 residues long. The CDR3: CASSSSDSLSYEQYF. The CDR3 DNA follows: TGTGCCAGCAGTTCCTCTGACAGCCTATCCTACGAGCAGTACTTC.

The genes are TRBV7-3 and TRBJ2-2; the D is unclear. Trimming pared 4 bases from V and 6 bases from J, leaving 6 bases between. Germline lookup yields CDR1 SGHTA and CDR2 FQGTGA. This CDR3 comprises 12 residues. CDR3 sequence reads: CASSSSPGELFF. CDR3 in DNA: TGTGCCAGCAGCTCATCCCCCGGGGAGCTGTTTTTT.

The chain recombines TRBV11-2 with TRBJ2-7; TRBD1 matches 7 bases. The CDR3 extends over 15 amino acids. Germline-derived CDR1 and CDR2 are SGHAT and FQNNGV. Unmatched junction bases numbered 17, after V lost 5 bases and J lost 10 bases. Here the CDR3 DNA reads TGTGCCAGCAGCCCGAGGGGTCAGGGGGTCGGTTTTCAGTACTTC. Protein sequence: CASSPRGQGVGFQYF.

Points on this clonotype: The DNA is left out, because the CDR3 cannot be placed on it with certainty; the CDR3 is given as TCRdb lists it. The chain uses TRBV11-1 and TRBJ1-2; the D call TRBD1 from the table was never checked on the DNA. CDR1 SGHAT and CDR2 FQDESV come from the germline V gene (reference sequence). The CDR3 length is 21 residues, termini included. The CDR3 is CASSFYICSAREATGLAGYTF.

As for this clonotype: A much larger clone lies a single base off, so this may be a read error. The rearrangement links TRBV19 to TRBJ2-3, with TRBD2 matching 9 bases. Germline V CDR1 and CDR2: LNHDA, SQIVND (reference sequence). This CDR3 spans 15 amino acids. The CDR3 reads CASSESGGTADTRYF. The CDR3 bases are TGTGCCAGTTCCGAAAGCGGGGGGACCGCAGATACGCGGTATTTT.

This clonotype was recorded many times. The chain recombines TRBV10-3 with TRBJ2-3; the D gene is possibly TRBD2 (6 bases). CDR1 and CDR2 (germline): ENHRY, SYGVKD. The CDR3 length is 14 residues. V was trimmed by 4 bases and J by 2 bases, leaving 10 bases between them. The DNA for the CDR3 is TGTGCCATCAGTGCGGGACTGGCCACAGATACGCAGTATTTT. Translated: CAISAGLATDTQYF.

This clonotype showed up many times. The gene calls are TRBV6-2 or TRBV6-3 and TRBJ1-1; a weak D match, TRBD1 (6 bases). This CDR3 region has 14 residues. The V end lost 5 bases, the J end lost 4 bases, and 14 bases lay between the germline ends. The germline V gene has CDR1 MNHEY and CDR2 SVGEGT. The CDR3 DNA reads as TGTGCCAGCAGTGCCCGGGGGCGTGGCACTGAAGCTTTCTTT. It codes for CASSARGRGTEAFF.

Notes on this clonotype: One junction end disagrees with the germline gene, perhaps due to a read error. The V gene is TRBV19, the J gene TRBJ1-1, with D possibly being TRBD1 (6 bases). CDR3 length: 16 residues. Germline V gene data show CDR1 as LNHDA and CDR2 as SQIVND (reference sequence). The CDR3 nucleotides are TGTGCCAGTAGTCCCGGGGGGGGCCTCGTGAACACTGAAGGTTTCTTT. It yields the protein CASSPGGGLVNTEGFF.

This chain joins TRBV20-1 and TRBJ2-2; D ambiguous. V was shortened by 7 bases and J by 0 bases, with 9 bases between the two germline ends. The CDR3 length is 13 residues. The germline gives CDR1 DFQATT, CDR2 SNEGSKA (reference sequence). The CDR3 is CSVSHANTGELFF. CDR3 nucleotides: TGCAGTGTCTCTCACGCGAACACCGGGGAGCTGTTTTTT.

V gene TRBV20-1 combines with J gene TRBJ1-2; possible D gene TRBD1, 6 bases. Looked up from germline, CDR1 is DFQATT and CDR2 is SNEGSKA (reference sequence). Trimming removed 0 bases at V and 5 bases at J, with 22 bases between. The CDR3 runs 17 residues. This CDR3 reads CSARDLTGQLSSYGYTF. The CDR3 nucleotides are TGCAGTGCTAGAGATTTGACAGGTCAACTTTCATCGTATGGCTACACCTTC.

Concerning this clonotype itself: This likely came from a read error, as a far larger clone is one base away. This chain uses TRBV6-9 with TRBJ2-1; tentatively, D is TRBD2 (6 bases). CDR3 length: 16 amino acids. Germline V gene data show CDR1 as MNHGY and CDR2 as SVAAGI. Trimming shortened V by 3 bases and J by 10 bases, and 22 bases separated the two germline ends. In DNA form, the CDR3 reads TGTGCCAGCAGTTACGATCGGGCGGGGTCGGATGACGAGCAGTTCTTC. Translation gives CASSYDRAGSDDEQFF.

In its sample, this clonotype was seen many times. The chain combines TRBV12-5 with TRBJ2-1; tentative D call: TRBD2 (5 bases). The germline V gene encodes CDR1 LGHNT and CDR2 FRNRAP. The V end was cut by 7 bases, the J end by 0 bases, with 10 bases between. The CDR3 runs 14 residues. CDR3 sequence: CASVEGSSYNEQFF. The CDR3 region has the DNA TGTGCTAGTGTAGAGGGAAGCTCCTACAATGAGCAGTTCTTC.

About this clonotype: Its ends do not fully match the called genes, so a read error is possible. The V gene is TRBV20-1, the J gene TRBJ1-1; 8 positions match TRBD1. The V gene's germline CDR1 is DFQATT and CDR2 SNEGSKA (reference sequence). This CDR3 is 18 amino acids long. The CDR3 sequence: CGARDLRGTGIKLAGAFF. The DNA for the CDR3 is TGCGGTGCTAGAGACCTCCGGGGGACAGGAATAAAATTGGCTGGAGCTTTCTTT.

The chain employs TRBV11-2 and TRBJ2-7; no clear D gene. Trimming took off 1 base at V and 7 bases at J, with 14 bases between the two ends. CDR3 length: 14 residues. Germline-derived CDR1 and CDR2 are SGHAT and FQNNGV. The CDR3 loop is CASSLGTVGSEQYF. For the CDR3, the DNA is TGTGCCAGCAGCTTAGGGACGGTGGGCTCTGAGCAGTACTTC.

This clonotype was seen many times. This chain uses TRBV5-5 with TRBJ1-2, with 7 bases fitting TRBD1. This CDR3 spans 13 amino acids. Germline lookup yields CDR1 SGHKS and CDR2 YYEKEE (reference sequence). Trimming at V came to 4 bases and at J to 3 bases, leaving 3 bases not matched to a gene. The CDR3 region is CASSRDRDYGYTF. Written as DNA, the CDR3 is TGTGCCAGCAGCCGGGACAGAGACTATGGCTACACCTTC.

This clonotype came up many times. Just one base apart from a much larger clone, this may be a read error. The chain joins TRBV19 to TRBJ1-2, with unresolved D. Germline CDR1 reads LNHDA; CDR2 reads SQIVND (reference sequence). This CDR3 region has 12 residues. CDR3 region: CASSWGSYVYTF. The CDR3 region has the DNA TGTGCCAGTAGTTGGGGTTCGTATGTCTACACCTTC.

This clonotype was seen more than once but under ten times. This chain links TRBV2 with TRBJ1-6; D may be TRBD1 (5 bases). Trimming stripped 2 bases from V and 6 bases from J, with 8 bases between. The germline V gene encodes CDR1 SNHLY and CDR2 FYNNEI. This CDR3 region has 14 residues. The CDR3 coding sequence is TGTGCCAGCAGTGAATCCAGGGCTAATTCACCCCTCCACTTT. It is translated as CASSESRANSPLHF.

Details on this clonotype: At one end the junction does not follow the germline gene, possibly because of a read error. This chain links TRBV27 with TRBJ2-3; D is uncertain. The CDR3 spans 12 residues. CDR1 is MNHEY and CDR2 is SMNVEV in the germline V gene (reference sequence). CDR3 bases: TGCGCCAGCAGTAAAAACACATATACGCAGTATTTT. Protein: CASSKNTYTQYF.

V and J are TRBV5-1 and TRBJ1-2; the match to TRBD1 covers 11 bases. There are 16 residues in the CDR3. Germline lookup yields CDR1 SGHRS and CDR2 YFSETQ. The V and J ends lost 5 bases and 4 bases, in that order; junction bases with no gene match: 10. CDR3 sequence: CASSSSPGQGVYGYTF. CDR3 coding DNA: TGCGCCAGCAGTTCGAGTCCGGGACAGGGGGTCTATGGCTACACCTTC. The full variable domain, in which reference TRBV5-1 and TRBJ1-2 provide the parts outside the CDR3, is KAGVTQTPRYLIKTRGQQVTLSCSPISGHRSVSWYQQTPGQGLQFLFEYFSETQRNKGNFPGRFSGRQFSNSRSEMNVSTLELGDSALYLCASSSSPGQGVYGYTFGSGTRLTVV.

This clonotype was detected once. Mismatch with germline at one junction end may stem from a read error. CDR3 loop: CSSSYSVRDYEQYF. The CDR3 nucleotides are TGTTCCAGCAGTTATAGCGTTCGGGACTACGAGCAGTACTTC. The rearrangement joins TRBV6-2 or TRBV6-3 to TRBJ2-7; TRBD2 might be the D (5 bases). The CDR3 is made up of 14 amino acids. CDR1 and CDR2 (germline): MNHEY, SVGEGT.

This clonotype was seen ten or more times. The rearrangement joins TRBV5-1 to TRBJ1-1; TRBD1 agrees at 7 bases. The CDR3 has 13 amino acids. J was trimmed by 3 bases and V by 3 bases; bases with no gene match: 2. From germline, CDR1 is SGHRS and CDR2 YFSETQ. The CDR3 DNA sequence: TGCGCCAGCAGCTCCCAGGGGGACACTGAAGCTTTCTTT. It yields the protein CASSSQGDTEAFF.